This TCR beta chain is drawn from a study of cytomegalovirus exposure and HLA in healthy donors. Study summary: Of around 400 genotyped donors, around 80% grouped in the Caucasian-associated ancestry cluster.

Both 60 Vbeta primers and 13 Jbeta primers went into the PCR. Clones were read by immunoSEQ multiplex PCR, and TCRdb kept only the in-frame ones, dropping some. In the table there are 310,000 or so clones, around 90% of which are singletons. This clone came up once. Its matching antigen is unknown. Overall study findings and caveats: Analysis was performed later, and it showed HLA-associated TCR beta chains to be more clonally expanded than equally common others. Altogether, 164 TCR beta chains were recorded as cytomegalovirus-associated.

The CDR3 length is 15 residues. J was trimmed by 1 base and V by 4 bases; bases with no gene match: 3. The germline V gene has CDR1 MNHEY and CDR2 SMNVEV (reference sequence). This clonotype originated in a young woman in good health and CMV-seronegative. The sample consisted of PBMCs. The rearrangement joins TRBV27 to TRBJ1-5; 8 nucleotides match TRBD1. CDR3 sequence reads: CASSWTGTSNQPQHF. CDR3 nucleotides: TGTGCCAGCAGTTGGACAGGGACAAGCAATCAGCCCCAGCATTTT.